The entry below describes one T cell receptor beta chain. Its specificity is unknown. Germline CDR1 and CDR2: ENHRY and SYGVKD. The CDR3 has 14 amino acids. V was pared by 10 bases and J by 4 bases, with 17 bases between. The data are from a study of Graves' ophthalmopathy and Graves' hyperthyroidism. Whole-study results and caveats: With around 88% sensitivity and around 80% specificity, a 13-signature model separated ophthalmopathy from stable hyperthyroidism.

Each donor who had ophthalmopathy showed moderate-to-severe activity, a CAS of ≥3, a NOSPECS of ≥4, and a duration under 3 months. Other autoimmune diseases, uncontrolled infections, pregnancy or lactation excluded patients from enrollment. The TCR beta CDR3 regions underwent amplification from RNA transcripts. Amplification began with first-round RT-PCR using HTBI primers, then second-round multiplex PCR was performed. One entry per CDR3 protein, called by TCRdb with MiXCR from the multiplex PCR reads. The sample lists 740,000 or so distinct CDR3 sequences, roughly 40% occurring once. The chain employs TRBV10-3 and TRBJ1-5; D not resolved. This receptor was obtained from an adult man with Graves' ophthalmopathy. Specimen: peripheral blood. DNA of the CDR3: TGTGCCAGCAGCTCCAAGCTCAATAATCAGCCCCAGCATTTT. Translated: CASSSKLNNQPQHF.